Listed below are T cell receptor beta chains from one sample, sequenced in a study of blood T cell repertoires in COVID-19. TCRdb's table, derived via immunoSEQ multiplex PCR, lists solely in-frame clones and lacks some. The table lists tens of thousands of clones, about 84% of them singletons, with about 29% in the top ten. The sample taken for sequencing was peripheral blood. The receptors were sampled from an elderly man with active or convalescent COVID-19. The conserved cysteine and the conserved F or W are not part of the CDR3 here. Fields, in order: J gene, V gene, CDR3 protein.

TRBJ2-1,TRBV5-4,ASSQPSRGGALVEQF
TRBJ2-3,TRBV21-1,ASSIQGTSGRTDTQY
TRBJ1-6,TRBV28,ASSLLTGSYNSPLH
TRBJ2-2,TRBV4-1,ASSQAGLADTGELF
TRBJ1-4,TRBV7-8,ASSPLTRGGGQNEKLF
TRBJ1-2,TRBV6-6,ASTRLEIHGYT
TRBJ2-1,TRBV20-1,SASTTIQGNNEQF
TRBJ2-5,TRBV7-2,ASSLVGDGIGAGRQTQY
TRBJ1-6,TRBV9,ASSVSTGQSSYNSPLH
TRBJ1-5,TRBV21-1,ASSTFRDRGYSNQPQH
TRBJ1-1,TRBV7-3,ASSLQVNTEAF
TRBJ1-1,TRBV7-2,ASSQGGLGTEAF
TRBJ2-7,TRBV11-2,ASEGWGGSRTYEQY
TRBJ2-6,TRBV19,ASSIARGLLHSGANVLT
TRBJ2-7,TRBV4-3,ASSPTARNSYEQY
TRBJ1-5,TRBV7-2,ASSLGRGGNQPQH
TRBJ2-1,TRBV4-3,ASSQASLGGRGYNEQF
TRBJ2-5,TRBV6-6,ASTVGVAGETQY
TRBJ2-7,TRBV24-1,ATATTGGEPTYYEQY
TRBJ1-1,TRBV12-3/TRBV12-4,ATHGGATSEAF
TRBJ1-1,TRBV9,ASSVRWRDTEAF
TRBJ1-6,TRBV18,ASSPTGTGAYNSPLH
TRBJ1-5,TRBV6-5,ASSQDSLNQPQH
TRBJ1-4,TRBV6-5,ASSLTTPQANEKLF
TRBJ2-5,TRBV29-1,SVARRQGETQY
TRBJ2-5,TRBV6-5,ASRSGGLGETQY
TRBJ2-1,TRBV7-2,ASSYIQGGNEQF
TRBJ1-1,TRBV19,ASSTPLRGSSEAF
TRBJ2-5,TRBV6-6,ASSWLGTQY
TRBJ2-7,TRBV6-6,ASSIAGGTFLY
TRBJ2-1,TRBV7-2,ASSLRSGGGLYEQF
TRBJ1-3,TRBV5-1,ASSWGTDGNTIY
TRBJ2-3,TRBV9,ASSVASILATDTQY
TRBJ2-5,TRBV11-2,ASSLGTGQETQY
TRBJ1-5,TRBV2,ASSGDSGPQH
TRBJ2-7,TRBV3-1/TRBV3-2,ASSQWGSGRPYEQY
TRBJ1-1,TRBV19,ASSPNPDRVSEAF
TRBJ2-7,TRBV30,AWEGIEGTYEQY
TRBJ2-5,TRBV5-8,ASSLVATAGQETQY
TRBJ1-3,TRBV5-6,ASSSPGRGSNTIY
TRBJ2-2,TRBV19,ASSMWRGTGELF
TRBJ1-2,TRBV19,ASSRGQGADGYT
TRBJ1-5,TRBV18,ASSPGGPSQPQH
TRBJ2-3,TRBV5-1,ASSLGRTGSTDTQY